The subject of this entry is one T cell receptor (beta chain). The antigen is unknown. This entry belongs to a study of identical twins. V lost 0 bases, J lost 5 bases, and 1 base stayed unmatched. The CDR3 is made up of 14 amino acids. CDR1 and CDR2 (germline): SNHLY, FYNNEI. TCRdb re-analysed the 5' RACE reads in MiXCR, keeping a single row per CDR3 protein. The sample yields around 490,000 distinct CDR3 sequences, around 15% seen once. Study conclusions and caveats: Excess twin sharing in beta out-of-frame sequences was weaker. Analyses of zero insertions could be partly confounded by invariant MAIT and iNKT cells. Fewer insertions were carried by abundant cord blood beta clonotypes, but none was seen in memory repertoires.

These data were also reused for a study on yellow fever vaccine responses in identical twins.

V and J are TRBV2 and TRBJ2-5, with 9 bases matching TRBD2. Sequencing was done on a sample of CD4+ T cells sorted from blood. The sequence was obtained from a woman under 30 in good health. The CDR3 DNA sequence: TGTGCCAGCAGTGAAGCGCGGGGGGGGGAGACCCAGTACTTC. It translates to CASSEARGGETQYF.